This record concerns one T cell receptor beta chain sequence. The data were taken from a study of blood T cell repertoires in COVID-19. TCRdb keeps only in-frame clones here, not all; method: immunoSEQ multiplex PCR. The sample consists of over 150,000 clones, roughly nine tenths of them appearing once. The V gene end was trimmed by 2 bases and the J gene end by 0 bases; junction bases not matched to a gene: 4. The CDR3 has 16 residues. Germline V gene lookup returns CDR1 MNHEY and CDR2 SVGAGI. The material sequenced was peripheral blood. This TCR was sampled from a man in his 70s with active or convalescent COVID-19. V is TRBV6-5 and J is TRBJ1-3, with TRBD1 matching 7 bases. The CDR3 spells CASSYAGQISGNTIYF. Written as DNA, the CDR3 is TGTGCCAGCAGTTACGCGGGACAGATCTCTGGAAACACCATATATTTT.